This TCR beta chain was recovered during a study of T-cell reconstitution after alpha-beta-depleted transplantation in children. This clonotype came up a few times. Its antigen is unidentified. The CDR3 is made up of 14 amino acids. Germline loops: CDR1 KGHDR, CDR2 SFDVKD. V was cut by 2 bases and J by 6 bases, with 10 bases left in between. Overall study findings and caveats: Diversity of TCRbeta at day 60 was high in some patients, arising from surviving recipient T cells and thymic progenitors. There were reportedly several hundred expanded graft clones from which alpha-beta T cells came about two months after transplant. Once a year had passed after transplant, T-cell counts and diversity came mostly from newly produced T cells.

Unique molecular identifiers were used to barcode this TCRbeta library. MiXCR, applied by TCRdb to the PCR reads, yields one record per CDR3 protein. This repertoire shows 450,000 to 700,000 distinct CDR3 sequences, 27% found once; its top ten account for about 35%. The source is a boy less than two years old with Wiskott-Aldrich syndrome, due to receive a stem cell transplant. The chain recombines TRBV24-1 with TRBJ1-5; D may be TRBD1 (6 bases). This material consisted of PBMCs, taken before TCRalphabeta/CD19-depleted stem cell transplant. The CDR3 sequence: CATSDSGERQPQHF. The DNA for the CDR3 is TGTGCCACCAGTGATTCAGGGGAGCGTCAGCCCCAGCATTTT.